The source of this TCR beta chain is a study of low-dose radiotherapy and immunotherapy resistance in tumors. Study-level background: The fractionation for Cohort 1 was 0.5 Gy per fraction every 2 weeks, totaling 6.5 Gy. Daily intake of oral aspirin 300 mg by patients lasted four cycles and began on cycle 1 day 1. It was every two weeks, one day before radiation and immunotherapy, that intravenous cyclophosphamide 200 mg/m2 was given.

This clonotype has at least ten counts. Specified time point: before trial treatment. V gave up 0 bases and J gave up 7 bases, with 19 bases separating them. The germline V gene encodes CDR1 SQVTM and CDR2 ANQGSEA. The CDR3 is 16 amino acids. Primers used for first-strand cDNA, a TRAV- and TRBV-specific set, covered both alpha and beta chains. TCRs underwent 15 to 25 PCR cycles of amplification with a constant-region primer and V-primer adapter. Using its own MiXCR run on the reads, TCRdb lists one record per CDR3 protein. The table includes 80,000 to 95,000 distinct CDR3 sequences, 9.4% detected once.

This chain connects TRBV29-1 to TRBJ2-1; D might be TRBD1 (5 bases). The TCR was taken from a male donor with prostate cancer. The starting material was PBMCs, obtained before treatment. The CDR3 reads CSVEEAGFQVANEQFF. The CDR3 DNA sequence: TGCAGCGTTGAAGAGGCAGGGTTTCAGGTTGCGAATGAGCAGTTCTTC.